The source of this TCR beta chain is a study of T cell clones after liver transplantation (dated by TCRdb to about 2019). Broadly, across the study: ITN030ST, the source of the samples, was a randomized trial that attempted immunosuppression withdrawal within 2 years of liver transplantation. No induction therapy was given to the subjects, and standard immunosuppression was administered until randomization at 12-24 months post-transplant. Three of the eight recipients were HCV-positive; the others were transplanted for non-autoimmune, non-viral indications. Donor-reactive T cell clones were identified by TCRbeta sequencing following a pre-transplant mixed lymphocyte reaction and were subsequently tracked in post-transplant blood. Third party-reactive TCRbeta sequences were also identified from pre-transplant MLRs to serve as an antigen-independent comparator for donor-reactive sequences. The studied cohort comprised 8 liver transplant recipients, 3 classified as tolerant and 5 as non-tolerant. Tolerance was defined as complete withdrawal of immunosuppression for at least one year without a rise in liver enzymes beyond twice the upper limit of normal. Blood samples were taken pre-transplant, pre-randomization before withdrawal, and post-randomization after full withdrawal or failed withdrawal. Results the study describes overall, beyond this receptor: After accounting for repertoire turnover, donor-reactive detection was significantly reduced in 7 of 8 subjects for CD4 and 8 of 8 for CD8. Circulating donor-reactive CD4 TCRbeta sequences fell significantly post-transplant in most of the 8 subjects, irrespective of tolerance or HCV status. Donor-reactive sequences decreased more than third party-reactive sequences, which suggests partial antigen-specific deletion that was not related to withdrawal success. In two subjects, low numbers of available donor cells limited the measurable donor-reactive repertoire. Because allograft tissue specimens were not available, migration of donor-reactive T cells into the graft, rather than deletion, may have occurred. The conclusions were preliminary, being limited by small, heterogeneous patient numbers and by non-standardized post-transplant time points.

Turning to this clone: This receptor's antigen is unknown. No much larger clonotype is one base removed from it; base qualities were not supplied.

V trim: 5 bases; J trim: 0 bases; unmatched bases: 7. The germline V gene (reference sequence) gives CDR1 as MNHEY and CDR2 as SMNVEV. Inclusive of the bounding cysteine and phenylalanine, the CDR3 is 16 residues long. Only the CDR3 region is kept as DNA, spanning 48 bases read in frame from base 1. Using immunoSEQ, frozen genomic DNA was subjected to high-throughput TCRbeta CDR3 sequencing, a process that included PCR amplification, mapping, bias correction and internal controls. The study's own analysis went as follows. Productive rearrangements were retained, and unique TCRbeta sequences were defined by the CDR3 nucleotide sequence together with the V and J gene. Donor-reactive sequences required at least 5-fold expansion in CFSE-low cells versus unstimulated pre-transplant cells and at least 0.01% frequency. Per-subject minimum frequency thresholds, based on the lowest-template unstimulated sample, ensured at least 90% detection power. Jensen-Shannon divergence between the top 1000 TCRbeta sequences after and before transplant was used to measure repertoire turnover. Changes in detection of donor-reactive sequences were tested with two-sided Fisher's exact tests. TCRdb took this table from immuneACCESS and kept in-frame rearrangements with V and J called. Such tables lack part of the clones; where checked against another copy, unresolved V genes explain under half of the gap, and the rest is unexplained. The DNA gave D and trimming, while V, J and clone size come from that table. The sample records some 20,000 clones, around 84% of which are singletons. The ten largest clonotypes hold roughly 40% of the sample.

Unstimulated PBMCs, after thawing, were stained for CD3, CD4 and CD8 and then FACS-sorted into CD3+CD4+ and CD3+CD8+ populations. All 8 studied subjects were randomized to immunosuppression withdrawal. The Qiagen DNeasy Blood and Tissue Kit was used for genomic DNA isolation. The sample consisted of CD8+ T cells from blood, taken roughly 50 months after liver transplant. This sequence originates from a human patient who received a liver transplant. Donor T cells from the graft may be present among the T cells after a transplant. The sequence is built from TRBV27 and TRBJ2-4, and 7 bases in between align with TRBD1. The DNA is as follows: TGTGCCAGCAGTACCAGACAGGGATTAGCCAAAAACATTCAGTACTTC. Translated, it reads CASSTRQGLAKNIQYF.